This T cell receptor beta chain was identified in a study of radiotherapy plus CTLA-4 blockade in lung cancer. CDR1 is SEHNR, CDR2 FQNEAQ, per germline (reference sequence). The CDR3 runs to 14 residues. V shed 5 bases and J shed 5 bases, with 15 bases lying between them. The protocol was immunoSEQ multiplex PCR, while the TCRdb copy is restricted to in-frame clones and leaves out a portion. The table records 60,000 to 65,000 clones, approximately 75% of them present only once. The chain has TRBV7-9 and TRBJ1-2; possibly TRBD1 for D (5 bases). The specimen was peripheral blood, collected from a patient treated with radiotherapy plus ipilimumab. The receptor was derived from a human donor with non-small cell lung cancer who had a complete response to radiotherapy plus ipilimumab. The CDR3 sequence: CASSLSGALYGYTF. CDR3 nucleotide sequence: TGTGCCAGCAGCCTCAGTGGGGCCCTTTATGGCTACACCTTC.